Sample share makes the clone carrying this T cell receptor (beta chain) medium-sized. The antigen remains unidentified. No treatment had been given to any patient before thyroid surgery. These data are taken from a study of metastatic and nonmetastatic thyroid tumors. Study-wide background: Samples came from malignant and benign thyroid patients, and repertoires were compared across blood and tumor or nodule tissue. Study-wide findings and caveats: Within blood and tumor, benign nodules reportedly had significantly lower TCR beta diversity than malignant thyroid tumors did.

Germline CDR1 reads MNHNS; CDR2 reads SASEGT. With V trimmed by 4 bases and J by 1 base, 6 bases remained unmatched. CDR3 length: 15 amino acids. MiXCR re-clonotyped the PCR reads for TCRdb. This sample carries about 16,000 clones, around 25% of them seen once, and the ten largest clones take 10% to 11%. The sample consisted of blood. The chain recombines TRBV6-1 with TRBJ1-1; 7 bases match TRBD1. The TCR sequence derives from a male donor with papillary thyroid cancer or a benign thyroid nodule (not recorded which). Some clones in this sample may be carry-over from other donors' samples. CDR3 region: CASSGQGAGNTEAFF. CDR3 in DNA: TGTGCCAGCAGTGGACAGGGAGCGGGGAACACTGAAGCTTTCTTT.